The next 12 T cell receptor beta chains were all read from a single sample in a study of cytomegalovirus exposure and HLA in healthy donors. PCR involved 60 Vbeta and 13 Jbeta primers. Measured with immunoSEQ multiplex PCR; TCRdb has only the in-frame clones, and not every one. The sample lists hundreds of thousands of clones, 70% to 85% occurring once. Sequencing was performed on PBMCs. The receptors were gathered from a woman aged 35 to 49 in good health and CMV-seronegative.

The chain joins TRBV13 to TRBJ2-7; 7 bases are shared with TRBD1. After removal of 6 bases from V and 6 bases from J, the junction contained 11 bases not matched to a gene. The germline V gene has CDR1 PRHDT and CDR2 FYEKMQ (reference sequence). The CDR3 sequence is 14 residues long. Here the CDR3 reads CASSYAGGNVEQYF. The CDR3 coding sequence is TGTGCCAGCAGTTACGCAGGGGGAAATGTCGAGCAGTACTTC.

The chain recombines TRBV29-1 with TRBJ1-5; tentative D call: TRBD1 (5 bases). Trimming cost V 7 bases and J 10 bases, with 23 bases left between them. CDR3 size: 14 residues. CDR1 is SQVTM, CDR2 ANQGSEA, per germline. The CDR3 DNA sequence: TGCAGCGCCGGGGGGGATGGCCTCATAGAACCCCAGCATTTT. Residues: CSAGGDGLIEPQHF.

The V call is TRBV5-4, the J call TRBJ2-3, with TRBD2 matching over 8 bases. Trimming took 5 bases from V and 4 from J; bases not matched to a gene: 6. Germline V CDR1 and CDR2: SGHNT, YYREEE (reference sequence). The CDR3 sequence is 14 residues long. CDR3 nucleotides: TGTGCCAGCAGTACCCGGACTAGCTCAGATACGCAGTATTTT. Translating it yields CASSTRTSSDTQYF. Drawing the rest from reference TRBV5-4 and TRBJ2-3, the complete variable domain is ETGVTQSPTHLIKTRGQQVTLRCSSQSGHNTVSWYQQALGQGPQFIFQYYREEENGRGNFPPRFSGLQFPNYSSELNVNALELDDSALYLCASSTRTSSDTQYFGPGTRLTVL.

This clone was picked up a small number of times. The CDR3: CASRTQGAAYNEQFF. The CDR3 bases are TGTGCCAGCAGGACCCAGGGGGCCGCCTACAATGAGCAGTTCTTC. The J gene is TRBJ2-1, the V gene TRBV7-8, with 8 positions matching TRBD1. The CDR3 covers 15 residues. CDR1 is SGHVS and CDR2 is FQNEAQ in the germline V gene. Trimming cost V 6 bases and J 2 bases; bases outside gene matches: 6.

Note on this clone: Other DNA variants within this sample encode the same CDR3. CDR3 DNA sequence: TGTGCCAGCAGGGGTCAGGTTGGGACTGAAGCTTTCTTT. Translated: CASRGQVGTEAFF. The chain is built from TRBV2 and TRBJ1-1; D remains unclear. Trimming cost V 6 bases and J 5 bases, with 13 bases left between them. Germline CDR1 reads SNHLY; CDR2 reads FYNNEI. CDR3 length: 13 residues.

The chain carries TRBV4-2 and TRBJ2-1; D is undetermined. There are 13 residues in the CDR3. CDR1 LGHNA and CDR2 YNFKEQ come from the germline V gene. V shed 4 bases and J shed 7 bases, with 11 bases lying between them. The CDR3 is CASSPAFVNEQFF. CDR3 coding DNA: TGTGCCAGCAGCCCTGCGTTTGTAAATGAGCAGTTCTTC.

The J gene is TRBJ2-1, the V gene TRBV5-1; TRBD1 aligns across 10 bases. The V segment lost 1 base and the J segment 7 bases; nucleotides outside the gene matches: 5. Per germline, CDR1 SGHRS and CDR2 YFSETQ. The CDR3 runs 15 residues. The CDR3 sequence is CASSLIWTGGNEQFF. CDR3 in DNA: TGCGCCAGCAGCTTGATTTGGACAGGGGGTAATGAGCAGTTCTTC.

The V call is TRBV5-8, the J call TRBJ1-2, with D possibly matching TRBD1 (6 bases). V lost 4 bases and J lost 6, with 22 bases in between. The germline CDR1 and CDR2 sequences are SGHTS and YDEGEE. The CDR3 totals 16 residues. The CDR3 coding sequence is TGTGCCAGCAGCCGTACACTACAGGGTTGGGGAGATGGCTACACCTTC. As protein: CASSRTLQGWGDGYTF. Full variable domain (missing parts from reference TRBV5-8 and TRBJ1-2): EAGVTQSPTHLIKTRGQQATLRCSPISGHTSVYWYQQALGLGLQFLLWYDEGEERNRGNFPPRFSGRQFPNYSSELNVNALELEDSALYLCASSRTLQGWGDGYTFGSGTRLTVV.

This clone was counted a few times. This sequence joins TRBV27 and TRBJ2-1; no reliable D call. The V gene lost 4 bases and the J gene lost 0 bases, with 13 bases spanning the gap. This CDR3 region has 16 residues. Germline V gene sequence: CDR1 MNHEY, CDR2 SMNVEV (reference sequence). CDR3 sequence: CASSSDIQSSYNEQFF. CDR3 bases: TGTGCCAGCAGTTCTGACATCCAGAGCTCCTACAATGAGCAGTTCTTC.

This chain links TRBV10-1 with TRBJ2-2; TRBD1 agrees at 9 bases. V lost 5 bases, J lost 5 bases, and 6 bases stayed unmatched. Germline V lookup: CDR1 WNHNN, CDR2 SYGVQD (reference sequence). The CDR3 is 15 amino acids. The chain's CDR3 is CASSRDRAGTGELFF. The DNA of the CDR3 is TGCGCCAGCAGTCGGGACAGGGCAGGAACCGGGGAGCTGTTTTTT.

CDR3 sequence (DNA): TGTGCCACCAGCAGAGTGACGGGACAGGTCTACAATGAGCAGTTCTTC. It is translated as CATSRVTGQVYNEQFF. The gene calls are TRBV15 and TRBJ2-1, with TRBD1 matching 8 bases. CDR1 is LNHNV and CDR2 is YYDKDF in the germline V gene (reference sequence). The J segment lost 3 bases and the V segment lost 1 base, leaving 5 bases of the junction unmatched. The CDR3 contains 16 residues.

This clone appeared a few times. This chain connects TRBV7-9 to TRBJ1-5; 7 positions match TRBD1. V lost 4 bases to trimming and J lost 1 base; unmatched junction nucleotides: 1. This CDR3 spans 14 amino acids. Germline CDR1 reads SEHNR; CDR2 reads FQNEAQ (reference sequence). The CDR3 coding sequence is TGTGCCAGCAGCTCGGGACAGAGCAATCAGCCCCAGCATTTT. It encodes CASSSGQSNQPQHF.